This is a list of T cell receptor beta chains from one sample in a study of blood T cell repertoires in COVID-19. Clones were read by immunoSEQ multiplex PCR, and TCRdb kept only the in-frame ones, dropping some. The sample shows 150,000 to 180,000 clones, about 90% of them seen only once. The sample comprised peripheral blood. These receptors were collected from a man in his fifties or sixties with acute or convalescent COVID-19. Both conserved end residues are part of each CDR3. D genes are given only for firm matches. Only some rows state a clone size, as once, few, many or a class for expanded clones.

CDR3	DNA	J	D	size	V
CASIRTSGGAAGELFF	TGTGCCAGTATCCGGACTAGCGGGGGGGCTGCCGGGGAGCTGTTTTTT	TRBJ2-2	TRBD2	-	TRBV19
CASSFTDSPLHF	TGTGCCAGCAGTTTCACAGATTCACCCCTCCACTTT	TRBJ1-6	-	-	TRBV12-3/TRBV12-4
CASSQEGGGQNTEAFF	TGTGCCAGCAGCCAAGAGGGAGGGGGACAGAACACTGAAGCTTTCTTT	TRBJ1-1	-	-	TRBV3-1/TRBV3-2
CASNGAHGYTF	TGTGCCAGTAACGGAGCCCATGGCTACACCTTC	TRBJ1-2	-	-	TRBV12-3/TRBV12-4
CASSLRQGPAGNTIYF	TGTGCCAGCAGCTTACGACAGGGACCGGCTGGAAACACCATATATTTT	TRBJ1-3	TRBD1	-	TRBV11-2
CASSATGTEEPQHF	TGTGCCAGCAGCGCTACCGGGACAGAGGAGCCCCAGCATTTT	TRBJ1-5	TRBD1	-	TRBV9
CASSYTGTGYNEQFF	TGTGCCAGCAGTTACACCGGGACAGGATACAATGAGCAGTTCTTC	TRBJ2-1	TRBD1	-	TRBV6-2/TRBV6-3
CASSLIADTQYF	TGTGCCAGTAGTTTAATTGCAGATACGCAGTATTTT	TRBJ2-3	-	-	TRBV19
CASSPRTPGGAFF	TGTGCCAGCAGCCCCCGAACTCCGGGGGGAGCTTTCTTT	TRBJ1-1	-	-	TRBV11-1
CAWSASAYNEQFF	TGTGCCTGGAGTGCTAGCGCCTACAATGAGCAGTTCTTC	TRBJ2-1	-	-	TRBV30
CASSFPSSYNEQFF	TGTGCCAGCAGCTTCCCGAGCTCCTACAATGAGCAGTTCTTC	TRBJ2-1	-	once	TRBV11-1
CASRSRTSNTGELFF	TGTGCCAGCCGCTCCCGGACATCGAACACCGGGGAGCTGTTTTTT	TRBJ2-2	-	-	TRBV7-9
CASSLVWTRGTRSYNEQFF	TGTGCCAGCAGCTTAGTTTGGACTCGGGGGACTAGATCCTACAATGAGCAGTTCTTC	TRBJ2-1	TRBD2	-	TRBV11-2
CASMEPGTTMGNTIYF	TGTGCCAGTATGGAACCCGGGACAACTATGGGAAACACCATATATTTT	TRBJ1-3	-	-	TRBV19
CASSKDYRGIGNQPQHF	TGTGCCAGCAGCAAAGATTACAGGGGAATAGGTAATCAGCCCCAGCATTTT	TRBJ1-5	-	-	TRBV21-1
CASSQEGLARDYNEQFF	TGTGCCAGCAGCCAAGAGGGACTAGCAAGAGACTACAATGAGCAGTTCTTC	TRBJ2-1	TRBD2	-	TRBV14
CASSLRDSRTQPQHF	TGTGCCAGCAGCCTCCGGGACAGTAGAACTCAGCCCCAGCATTTT	TRBJ1-5	TRBD1	-	TRBV7-2
CASSEVQGASQPQHF	TGTGCCAGCAGTGAGGTACAGGGGGCTAGTCAGCCCCAGCATTTT	TRBJ1-5	TRBD1	-	TRBV2
CASGGQSYGYTF	TGCGCCAGTGGGGGACAGAGCTATGGCTACACCTTC	TRBJ1-2	TRBD1	-	TRBV4-1
CASTPTGGAGTANSPLHF	TGTGCCAGTACCCCTACTGGTGGGGCCGGGACAGCGAATTCACCCCTCCACTTT	TRBJ1-6	TRBD1	few	TRBV19
CASSPGDYPSTDTQYF	TGTGCCAGCAGCCCGGGGGACTACCCCAGCACAGATACGCAGTATTTT	TRBJ2-3	TRBD2	-	TRBV3-1/TRBV3-2
CASSSSDRLYEQYF	TGTGCCAGCAGTTCGTCGGACAGGCTCTACGAGCAGTACTTC	TRBJ2-7	TRBD1	-	TRBV28
CASSPNKRGSGANVLTF	TGTGCCAGCAGCCCAAATAAGAGAGGCTCTGGGGCCAACGTCCTGACTTTC	TRBJ2-6	-	-	TRBV7-9
CASSQVSVNQPQHF	TGTGCCAGCAGCCAAGTTTCTGTAAATCAGCCCCAGCATTTT	TRBJ1-5	-	-	TRBV3-1/TRBV3-2
CASSLSGDPKYF	TGTGCCAGCAGCTTGAGCGGGGACCCGAAGTACTTC	TRBJ2-4	TRBD2	-	TRBV5-8
CASSLGGTDNQPQHF	TGTGCCAGCAGCCTTGGCGGGACCGATAATCAGCCCCAGCATTTT	TRBJ1-5	-	-	TRBV5-5
CASSKDREGSGANVLTF	TGTGCCAGCAGTAAGGACAGGGAGGGCTCTGGGGCCAACGTCCTGACTTTC	TRBJ2-6	-	-	TRBV27
CASSLAVGTDTQYF	TGTGCCAGCAGCTTGGCGGTGGGCACAGATACGCAGTATTTT	TRBJ2-3	-	-	TRBV5-5